The following is a TCR beta chain sequence with its context. As yet, its antigen is unknown. Germline values: CDR1 DFQATT, CDR2 SNEGSKA (reference sequence). The CDR3 spans 14 residues. V trimming: 6 bases; J trimming: 2 bases; junction bases outside the gene matches: 7. These data originate in a study of identical twins. Study results and caveats: Out-of-frame alpha sequences common to twins were enriched for low generation probability.

TCRdb processed the 5' RACE reads anew with MiXCR; each CDR3 protein has one entry. This table holds hundreds of thousands of distinct CDR3 sequences, approximately 25% found once. The same sample was also used in a study of T cells expressing NK-cell markers. From that study: Eight donors were sequenced, of whom seven were HCMV-seropositive, while the remaining one was HCMV-seronegative. The dominant NKG2C+ clonotypes represented 1.0-7.0% of CD8+ T cells in six donors. The CD3+CD56-NKG2C+ fraction was also led by these clonotypes in a handful of donors.

Sequencing used CD4+ T cells sorted from blood. This sequence was found in a woman younger than 35 in good health. The J gene is TRBJ2-7, the V gene TRBV20-1; 10 positions agree with TRBD1. The CDR3 nucleotides are TGCAGTGCAAGTGGGGACAGGGGTCCCTACGAGCAGTACTTC. Protein: CSASGDRGPYEQYF.